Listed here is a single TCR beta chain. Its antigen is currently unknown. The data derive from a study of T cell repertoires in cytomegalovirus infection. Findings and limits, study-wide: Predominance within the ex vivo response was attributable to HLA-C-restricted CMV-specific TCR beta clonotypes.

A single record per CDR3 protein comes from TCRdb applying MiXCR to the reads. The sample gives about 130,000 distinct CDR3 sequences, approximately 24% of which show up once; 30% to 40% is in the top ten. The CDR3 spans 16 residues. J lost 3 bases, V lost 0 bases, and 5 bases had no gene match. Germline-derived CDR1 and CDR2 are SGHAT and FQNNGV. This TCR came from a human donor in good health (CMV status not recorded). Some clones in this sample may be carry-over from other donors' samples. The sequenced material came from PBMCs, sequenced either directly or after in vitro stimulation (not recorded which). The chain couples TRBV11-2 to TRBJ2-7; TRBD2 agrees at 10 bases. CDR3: CASSLESVAGGYEQYF. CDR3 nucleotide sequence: TGTGCCAGCAGCTTAGAATCGGTAGCGGGAGGCTACGAGCAGTACTTC.